One and the same sample provided the 18 T cell receptor beta chains below, sequenced in a study of T cells after yellow fever vaccination. TCRdb independently ran MiXCR on the 5' RACE reads; one entry per CDR3 protein. Among 300,000 to 350,000 distinct CDR3 sequences listed, roughly 10% were seen once. This specimen consisted of CD4+ T cells sorted from PBMCs, obtained 45 days after the yellow fever booster vaccination. These TCRs come from a man aged 18 to 35 who received the YFV17D yellow fever vaccine.

At least ten counts were recorded for this clonotype. At one end the junction does not follow the germline gene, possibly because of a read error. The chain carries TRBV5-1 and TRBJ1-2; 7 nucleotides agree with TRBD1. The CDR3 sequence is 13 residues long. Germline V gene sequence: CDR1 SGHRS, CDR2 YFSETQ. The CDR3 reads CASSLQGNYGYTF. The CDR3 nucleotides are TGTGCCAGCAGCTTACAGGGGAACTATGGCTACACCTTC.

The table lists this clonotype with many counts. The DNA of the CDR3 is TGCGCCAGCAGCTTGGGACCCAATCAGCCCCAGCATTTT. As protein: CASSLGPNQPQHF. The chain uses TRBV5-1 and TRBJ1-5; D is uncertain. The ends were cut back, 0 bases at V and 3 bases at J, with 4 bases in the middle. The CDR3 has 13 residues. Germline V gene data show CDR1 as SGHRS and CDR2 as YFSETQ.

This clonotype showed up just a few times. The chain couples TRBV11-2 to TRBJ2-2, with 8 bases fitting TRBD2. V shed 3 bases and J 3 bases; nucleotides not matched to a gene: 0. The CDR3 extends over 14 amino acids. The germline gives CDR1 SGHAT, CDR2 FQNNGV. Written as DNA, the CDR3 is TGTGCCAGCAGCTTCGGGAGGGACACCGGGGAGCTGTTTTTT. This sequence encodes CASSFGRDTGELFF.

The chain carries TRBV5-1 and TRBJ2-5; 10 bases agree with TRBD2. This CDR3 is 17 amino acids long. After removal of 4 bases from V and 5 bases from J, the junction contained 14 bases not matched to a gene. Germline-derived CDR1 and CDR2 are SGHRS and YFSETQ. The CDR3 here is CASSSLTLAGAAETQYF. CDR3 DNA sequence: TGCGCCAGCAGCAGCCTCACCCTAGCGGGGGCGGCGGAGACCCAGTACTTC. Looking up the rest from reference TRBV5-1 and TRBJ2-5 gives the full variable domain: KAGVTQTPRYLIKTRGQQVTLSCSPISGHRSVSWYQQTPGQGLQFLFEYFSETQRNKGNFPGRFSGRQFSNSRSEMNVSTLELGDSALYLCASSSLTLAGAAETQYFGPGTRLLVL.

There are a few counts of this clonotype. The chain is built from TRBV20-1 and TRBJ1-2; D is unclear. The CDR3 is 12 residues long. Trimming removed 3 bases from V and 5 bases from J, with 10 bases in between. Germline V gives CDR1 DFQATT, CDR2 SNEGSKA (reference sequence). This CDR3 reads CSASRVGYGYTF. In DNA form, the CDR3 reads TGCAGTGCTAGCCGTGTTGGGTATGGCTACACCTTC.

The sample holds a few counts of this clonotype. The V call is TRBV3-1, the J call TRBJ1-1, with D unresolved. Germline values: CDR1 LGHDT, CDR2 YNNKEL (reference sequence). V lost 4 bases to trimming and J lost 4 bases, with 10 bases between them. This CDR3 region has 13 residues. The CDR3 DNA reads as TGTGCCAGCAGCCTGCCTAGAGGCACTGAAGCTTTCTTT. Encoded protein: CASSLPRGTEAFF.

This clonotype came up many times. The V call is TRBV5-1, the J call TRBJ2-7; 9 bases map to TRBD1. This CDR3 has 16 residues. Germline CDR1 reads SGHRS; CDR2 reads YFSETQ. Trimming cost V 7 bases and J 6 bases; bases outside gene matches: 17. The CDR3, as DNA: TGCGCCAGCGCCTTTGGCGTGGCGGGACAGGGTTCCGAGCAGTACTTC. It yields the protein CASAFGVAGQGSEQYF.

The chain is built from TRBV9 and TRBJ1-1, with D unclear. V lost 0 bases and J lost 0, with 9 bases in between. The germline V gene encodes CDR1 SGDLS and CDR2 YYNGEE. There are 15 residues in the CDR3. The CDR3 spells CASSVDGRVNTEAFF. CDR3 DNA: TGTGCCAGCAGCGTAGATGGTAGGGTGAACACTGAAGCTTTCTTT. Together with reference TRBV9 and TRBJ1-1, the CDR3 gives the full variable domain: DSGVTQTPKHLITATGQRVTLRCSPRSGDLSVYWYQQSLDQGLQFLIQYYNGEERAKGNILERFSAQQFPDLHSELNLSSLELGDSALYFCASSVDGRVNTEAFFGQGTRLTVV.

In this sample, this clonotype turned up many times. The rearrangement uses TRBV7-2 and TRBJ2-7; 7 nucleotides line up with TRBD2. This CDR3 contains 14 residues. The germline V gene has CDR1 SGHTA and CDR2 FQGNSA. With 4 bases clipped from V and 2 bases from J, the junction kept 5 bases outside the gene matches. CDR3 sequence (DNA): TGTGCCAGCAGCTACCAGACTAGCACCTACGAGCAGTACGTC. It is translated as CASSYQTSTYEQYV.

The chain links TRBV28 to TRBJ1-5; TRBD1 is a possible D gene (6 bases). CDR3 length equals 15 residues. Trimming took 6 bases from V and 8 from J, leaving 20 bases between them. Germline CDR1 is MDHEN and CDR2 is SYDVKM. CDR3 sequence (DNA): TGTGCCAGCAGGGAATCAGGGGCGGTAAGAAAGCCCCAGCATTTT. It encodes CASRESGAVRKPQHF.

The rearrangement joins TRBV7-8 to TRBJ2-7; D is possibly TRBD1 or TRBD2 (5 bases each). The germline V gene encodes CDR1 SGHVS and CDR2 FQNEAQ. V was trimmed by 4 bases and J by 4 bases, leaving 17 bases between them. This CDR3 spans 15 amino acids. The CDR3 protein is CASSYRDEWVYEQYF. In nucleotides, the CDR3 is TGTGCCAGCAGCTACCGGGACGAATGGGTTTACGAGCAGTACTTC.

This clonotype was counted only a few times. The chain combines TRBV19 with TRBJ1-3; D is unclear. V dropped 7 bases and J dropped 4 bases, with 8 bases sitting between them. The CDR3 contains 12 residues. Germline CDR1 is LNHDA and CDR2 is SQIVND (reference sequence). The CDR3 DNA is TGTGCCAGTAACATCCTAGGAAACACCATATATTTT. It yields the protein CASNILGNTIYF.

The chain employs TRBV9 and TRBJ1-6; the match to TRBD1 covers 8 bases. Looked up from germline, CDR1 is SGDLS and CDR2 is YYNGEE. Trimming at V came to 4 bases and at J to 9 bases, leaving 3 bases not matched to a gene. CDR3 length: 13 amino acids. Here the CDR3 DNA reads TGTGCCAGCAGCCTCAGGGGGCCTTCACCCCTCCACTTT. It specifies CASSLRGPSPLHF.

This clonotype was recorded a few times. The chain couples TRBV2 to TRBJ2-1; 7 bases match TRBD2. The germline CDR1 and CDR2 sequences are SNHLY and FYNNEI. This CDR3 is 13 amino acids long. Unmatched junction bases numbered 7, after V lost 5 bases and J lost 9 bases. CDR3 amino acids: CASSKGRESEQFF. CDR3 nucleotides: TGTGCCAGCAGTAAGGGGAGGGAAAGTGAGCAGTTCTTC. The variable domain in full, completed from reference TRBV2 and TRBJ2-1, reads EPEVTQTPSHQVTQMGQEVILRCVPISNHLYFYWYRQILGQKVEFLVSFYNNEISEKSEIFDDQFSVERPDGSNFTLKIRSTKLEDSAMYFCASSKGRESEQFFGPGTRLTVL.

The CDR3 bases are TGTGCCAGCAGGGCTAGCGGGGCCGGCTACGAGCAGTACTTC. Translation: CASRASGAGYEQYF. The genes are TRBV6-5 and TRBJ2-7, with 9 bases fitting TRBD2. V was pared by 6 bases and J by 3 bases, with 6 bases of the junction left unmatched. CDR3 length: 14 residues. Germline V gives CDR1 MNHEY, CDR2 SVGAGI.

This clonotype has more than one count but fewer than ten. The chain is built from TRBV5-5 and TRBJ2-3; 10 bases map to TRBD1. CDR3 length equals 17 residues. Unmatched junction bases numbered 8, after V lost 3 bases and J lost 1 base. Germline CDR1 reads SGHKS; CDR2 reads YYEKEE (reference sequence). CDR3: CASSSRDRGWGTDTQYF. As DNA, the CDR3 is TGTGCCAGCAGCTCAAGGGACAGGGGCTGGGGCACAGATACGCAGTATTTT.

This clonotype was counted between two and nine times. V and J are TRBV4-3 and TRBJ2-7; weak D call: TRBD2 (6 bases). CDR1 is LGHNA, CDR2 YSLEER, per germline. V lost 0 bases to trimming and J lost 1 base, with 13 bases between them. The length of the CDR3 is 16 residues. This chain's CDR3 is CASSQDWDWTSYEQYF. The CDR3 DNA reads as TGCGCCAGCAGCCAAGATTGGGACTGGACGTCCTACGAGCAGTACTTC.

This clonotype was observed a handful of times. The V and J genes are TRBV19 and TRBJ2-3, with 8 bases fitting TRBD2. Germline loops: CDR1 LNHDA, CDR2 SQIVND (reference sequence). The CDR3 contains 15 residues. V shed 3 bases and J 2 bases; nucleotides not matched to a gene: 4. CDR3 DNA sequence: TGTGCCAGTAGTATCCGGGAGGGCGTCACAGATACGCAGTATTTT. Amino acids: CASSIREGVTDTQYF.